The source of this T cell receptor beta chain is a study of OX40 agonist ivuxolimab in advanced cancers. Germline loops: CDR1 SGHRS, CDR2 YFSETQ. Trimming cost V 4 bases and J 0 bases, with 7 bases left between them. CDR3 length: 13 residues. Measured with immunoSEQ multiplex PCR; TCRdb has only the in-frame clones, and not every one. This sample carries about 48,000 clones, 81% of them seen once, and the ten largest clones take around 7%. The chain carries TRBV5-1 and TRBJ1-2; D not certain. The input for sequencing was CD4+ or CD8+ T cells sorted from blood, taken in a trial of the OX40 agonist ivuxolimab. This sequence was found in an adult with an advanced solid tumor such as melanoma, head and neck, liver or kidney cancer. CDR3 bases: TGCGCCAGCAGCGTGGGAACTAACTATGGCTACACCTTC. It specifies CASSVGTNYGYTF.